This passage covers 17 T cell receptor beta chains from one sample sequenced in a study of graft-versus-host responses after intestinal transplantation. No antigens are known for them. Sequencing was performed with immunoSEQ multiplex PCR; in TCRdb, only in-frame clones are kept and a portion is missing. The sample carries some 100,000 clones, 92% recorded once. The sequencing here drew on unstimulated CD8+ T cells sorted from spleen or lymph node cells, taken before transplant. These receptor sequences come from a human donor who was the organ donor for an intestinal transplant.

The CDR3 region has the DNA TGTGCCAGCAGCGTAGATCCGGCTAGCGGCCTTTACAATGAGCAGTTCTTC. Encoded protein: CASSVDPASGLYNEQFF. The chain is built from TRBV9 and TRBJ2-1, with 7 bases fitting TRBD2. The CDR3 loop spans 17 amino acids. J gave up 4 bases and V 0 bases, and 10 bases lay outside the gene matches. Germline CDR1 SGDLS, CDR2 YYNGEE.

V is TRBV28 and J is TRBJ2-3, with D possibly being TRBD2 (5 bases). Germline loops: CDR1 MDHEN, CDR2 SYDVKM. V lost 2 bases, J lost 6 bases, and 15 bases lay in between. CDR3 size: 15 residues. DNA for the CDR3: TGTGCCAGCAGTTTACTAGACTATTTCATTGATACGCAGTATTTT. Its translation is CASSLLDYFIDTQYF.

This clone was observed a single time. The chain carries TRBV2 and TRBJ2-7; 10 bases map to TRBD1. Germline assignment: CDR1 SNHLY and CDR2 FYNNEI. Trimming cost V 1 base and J 4 bases; bases outside gene matches: 7. The CDR3 has 16 residues. The CDR3 region is CASSEGVGQGEYEQYF. The CDR3 DNA follows: TGTGCCAGCAGTGAAGGCGTTGGACAGGGGGAATACGAGCAGTACTTC.

This chain joins TRBV25-1 and TRBJ1-2; D gene unclear. CDR3 length equals 16 residues. CDR1 is MGHDK and CDR2 is SYGVNS in the germline V gene. Trimming pared 3 bases from V and 4 bases from J, leaving 18 bases between. CDR3 loop: CASSDRYADLFYGYTF. CDR3 DNA sequence: TGTGCCAGCAGTGACCGTTATGCGGATTTGTTCTATGGCTACACCTTC.

This clone was seen once. The V and J genes are TRBV13 and TRBJ1-3; D unclear. The CDR3 length is 17 residues. Between the trimmed V and J ends, which lost 0 bases and 0 bases, there was a span of 12 bases. CDR1 is PRHDT and CDR2 is FYEKMQ in the germline V gene (reference sequence). CDR3 amino acids: CASSLGGSYGSGNTIYF. DNA for the CDR3: TGTGCCAGCAGCTTAGGGGGGAGCTATGGCTCTGGAAACACCATATATTTT.

This clone was recorded only once. V usage is TRBV5-6 and J usage is TRBJ2-7, with unresolved D. The germline V gene has CDR1 SGHDT and CDR2 YYEEEE. Deletions cut 2 bases from V and 0 bases from J, with 9 bases between. The CDR3 is 14 amino acids. CDR3 sequence: CASSFGPGSYEQYF. The CDR3, as DNA: TGTGCCAGCAGCTTCGGCCCAGGCTCCTACGAGCAGTACTTC.

The V and J genes are TRBV28 and TRBJ1-1, with unresolved D. V lost 5 bases and J lost 3, with 4 bases in between. Germline assignment: CDR1 MDHEN and CDR2 SYDVKM. The CDR3 totals 11 residues. The CDR3 DNA sequence: TGTGCCAGCAGTCTTTACACTGAAGCTTTCTTT. Translating gives CASSLYTEAFF.

The genes are TRBV4-2 and TRBJ2-7, with TRBD2 matching over 15 bases. The CDR3 is 16 amino acids. The ends lost 5 bases at V and 2 bases at J; junction bases unmatched: 4. The V gene's germline CDR1 is LGHNA and CDR2 YNFKEQ. CDR3 bases: TGTGCCAGCAGCGAAGGGACTAGCGGGGGGCCCTACGAGCAGTACTTC. This gives the protein CASSEGTSGGPYEQYF.

This chain connects TRBV29-1 to TRBJ2-3, with D possibly matching TRBD2 (6 bases). Germline V CDR1 and CDR2: SQVTM, ANQGSEA. The CDR3 is 15 residues long. Trimming left V 4 bases short and J 4 bases short, with 18 bases between. The CDR3 is CSVVFGGPSSDTQYF. The CDR3 DNA reads TGCAGCGTTGTTTTTGGAGGGCCCTCATCAGATACGCAGTATTTT.

Points on this clone: Relative to the germline gene, one junction end is altered; a read error may explain this. This chain connects TRBV20-1 to TRBJ2-2; D is possibly TRBD2 (6 bases). Germline V lookup: CDR1 DFQATT, CDR2 SNEGSKA (reference sequence). The CDR3 is 11 amino acids. CDR3 in amino acids: CSVWGTGGLFF. CDR3 nucleotide sequence: TGCAGTGTTTGGGGTACCGGGGGGCTGTTTTTT.

This chain links TRBV6-1 with TRBJ1-4, with TRBD1 identical over 7 bases. Per the germline V gene, CDR1 is MNHNS and CDR2 is SASEGT. Trimming at V came to 3 bases and at J to 8 bases, leaving 12 bases not matched to a gene. The CDR3 length is 16 residues. The CDR3 sequence: CASSDLLNRGSEKLFF. DNA for the CDR3: TGTGCCAGCAGTGACCTACTAAACAGGGGCTCCGAAAAACTGTTTTTT.

The chain links TRBV5-4 to TRBJ1-2, with 7 positions matching TRBD1. Germline CDR1 is SGHNT and CDR2 is YYREEE (reference sequence). The CDR3 has 15 amino acids. The V and J ends lost 5 bases and 2 bases, in that order; junction bases with no gene match: 9. Here the CDR3 reads CASSRGQEFNYGYTF. In DNA, the CDR3 is TGTGCCAGCAGTCGAGGACAGGAGTTCAACTATGGCTACACCTTC.

V and J are TRBV7-8 and TRBJ2-1; possibly TRBD2 for D (5 bases). This CDR3 has 17 amino acids. The V end was cut by 1 base, the J end by 5 bases, with 18 bases between. Germline CDR1 and CDR2: SGHVS and FQNEAQ. CDR3 protein: CASSLVIRSGNDNEQFF. The CDR3 DNA is TGTGCCAGCAGCTTAGTAATCAGGAGCGGTAACGACAATGAGCAGTTCTTC. Variable domain in full (rest from reference TRBV7-8 and TRBJ2-1): GAGVSQSPRYKVAKRGQDVALRCDPISGHVSLFWYQQALGQGPEFLTYFQNEAQLDKSGLPSDRFFAERPEGSVSTLKIQRTQQEDSAVYLCASSLVIRSGNDNEQFFGPGTRLTVL.

The J gene is TRBJ1-1, the V gene TRBV29-1, with 8 bases that match TRBD1. The germline V gene has CDR1 SQVTM and CDR2 ANQGSEA. With V trimmed by 7 bases and J by 2 bases, 6 bases remained unmatched. The CDR3 sequence is 13 residues long. CDR3 nucleotides: TGCAGCGCGGACGGACAGGGAAACACTGAAGCTTTCTTT. This translates into CSADGQGNTEAFF. Together with reference TRBV29-1 and TRBJ1-1, the CDR3 gives the full variable domain: SAVISQKPSRDICQRGTSLTIQCQVDSQVTMMFWYRQQPGQSLTLIATANQGSEATYESGFVIDKFPISRPNLTFSTLTVSNMSPEDSSIYLCSADGQGNTEAFFGQGTRLTVV.

The V and J genes are TRBV13 and TRBJ1-2; TRBD1 is a possible D gene (5 bases). Germline lookup yields CDR1 PRHDT and CDR2 FYEKMQ (reference sequence). The V end lost 0 bases, the J end lost 8 bases, and 25 bases lay between the germline ends. This CDR3 contains 18 residues. The CDR3 nucleotides are TGTGCCAGCAGCTTAGGCCCCCTCGCAGAAGACCGGGAGGGGGGCTACACCTTC. Translated: CASSLGPLAEDREGGYTF. Full variable domain (remainder filled in from reference TRBV13 and TRBJ1-2): AAGVIQSPRHLIKEKRETATLKCYPIPRHDTVYWYQQGPGQDPQFLISFYEKMQSDKGSIPDRFSAQQFSDYHSELNMSSLELGDSALYFCASSLGPLAEDREGGYTFGSGTRLTVV.

The chain joins TRBV4-1 to TRBJ2-7, with TRBD1 matching 8 bases. Germline V CDR1 and CDR2: MGHRA, YSYEKL. This CDR3 comprises 14 residues. Losses at the gene ends were 5 bases for V and 4 bases for J; bases not matched to a gene: 7. The CDR3 reads CASSFMDRDYEQYF. The CDR3 bases are TGCGCCAGCAGCTTTATGGACAGGGATTACGAGCAGTACTTC.

The rearrangement links TRBV27 to TRBJ1-1; possible D gene TRBD1, 5 bases. V was clipped by 2 bases and J by 3 bases, with 10 bases between them. Germline V gene data show CDR1 as MNHEY and CDR2 as SMNVEV (reference sequence). The CDR3 totals 14 residues. The CDR3 loop reads CASSLGWGDTEAFF. The CDR3 DNA follows: TGTGCCAGCAGTTTAGGTTGGGGGGACACTGAAGCTTTCTTT.